The 20 T cell receptor beta chains below come from one sample, sequenced in a study of shared clonotypes between healthy human individuals. Libraries were prepared by immunoSEQ multiplex PCR; TCRdb keeps only in-frame clonotypes and omits some of them. The repertoire has approximately 1.5 million clones, approximately 98% of them found once; the top ten carry less than 0.55%. The source material was naive CD4+ T cells sorted from blood. Stated subset: CD45RA+ positively selected. The receptors stem from a man aged 25-45 years in good health.

The J gene is TRBJ1-5, the V gene TRBV4-2, with D uncertain. Trimming cost V 1 base and J 5 bases, with 15 bases left between them. The germline V gene encodes CDR1 LGHNA and CDR2 YNFKEQ. This CDR3 is built from 16 residues. CDR3 bases: TGTGCCAGCAGCCAAGTAAGCGAGCTCCCCTATCAGCCCCAGCATTTT. It is translated as CASSQVSELPYQPQHF.

The V gene is TRBV10-3, the J gene TRBJ2-7; the match to TRBD2 covers 7 bases. V trimming: 3 bases; J trimming: 6 bases; junction bases outside the gene matches: 2. The germline V gene encodes CDR1 ENHRY and CDR2 SYGVKD. The CDR3 is 12 residues long. This chain's CDR3 is CAISDTSVEQYF. For the CDR3, the DNA is TGTGCCATCAGTGATACTAGCGTCGAGCAGTACTTC.

The chain has TRBV15 and TRBJ2-7, with 11 bases aligning to TRBD2. CDR1 and CDR2 from the germline V gene are LNHNV and YYDKDF (reference sequence). V gave up 2 bases and J gave up 6 bases; unmatched junction bases: 12. The CDR3 runs to 17 residues. CDR3 amino acids: CATSRRGEGTSGIEQYF. The CDR3 DNA reads TGTGCCACCAGCAGAAGGGGGGAGGGGACTAGCGGCATCGAGCAGTACTTC.

The chain has TRBV6-1 and TRBJ2-1, with 9 bases matching TRBD2. V gave up 4 bases and J gave up 5 bases; unmatched junction bases: 6. The germline V gene encodes CDR1 MNHNS and CDR2 SASEGT. This CDR3 has 15 amino acids. CDR3 in amino acids: CASSASGRLNNEQFF. The CDR3 region has the DNA TGTGCCAGCAGTGCGAGCGGGAGGTTGAACAATGAGCAGTTCTTC.

This clone was detected only once. The chain joins TRBV25-1 to TRBJ1-4; 9 positions agree with TRBD1. CDR1 is MGHDK, CDR2 SYGVNS, per germline. The CDR3 is 17 amino acids. Trimming took 1 base from V and 5 from J; bases not matched to a gene: 8. The CDR3 loop reads CASSESVRTGENEKLFF. CDR3 nucleotide sequence: TGTGCCAGCAGTGAATCTGTTCGGACAGGGGAAAATGAAAAACTGTTTTTT.

The V call is TRBV15, the J call TRBJ2-1; D is undetermined. The CDR3 has 14 amino acids. Germline-derived CDR1 and CDR2 are LNHNV and YYDKDF (reference sequence). V gave up 0 bases and J gave up 8 bases, with 11 bases separating them. The CDR3 region is CATSRDRHSDEQFF. CDR3 coding DNA: TGTGCCACCAGCAGAGATAGACATTCGGATGAGCAGTTCTTC. Drawing the rest from reference TRBV15 and TRBJ2-1, the complete variable domain is DAMVIQNPRYQVTQFGKPVTLSCSQTLNHNVMYWYQQKSSQAPKLLFHYYDKDFNNEADTPDNFQSRRPNTSFCFLDIRSPGLGDTAMYLCATSRDRHSDEQFFGPGTRLTVL.

The chain combines TRBV4-1 with TRBJ2-2, with TRBD2 matching over 8 bases. J was trimmed by 2 bases and V by 1 base; bases with no gene match: 6. CDR1 MGHRA and CDR2 YSYEKL come from the germline V gene. The CDR3 runs 17 residues. CDR3 nucleotides: TGCGCCAGCAGCCAAGCAACTAGCGGTCTTAACACCGGGGAGCTGTTTTTT. Amino acid sequence: CASSQATSGLNTGELFF.

The rearrangement joins TRBV5-5 to TRBJ2-7; D is perhaps TRBD1 (6 bases). Trimming took 4 bases from V and 6 from J, leaving 14 bases between them. CDR1 and CDR2 (germline): SGHKS, YYEKEE (reference sequence). This CDR3 is built from 13 residues. The CDR3 spells CASSLGGIGEQYF. The CDR3 DNA follows: TGTGCCAGCAGCCTAGGGGGAATTGGCGAGCAGTACTTC.

The gene calls are TRBV4-2 and TRBJ2-3; tentative D call: TRBD2 (6 bases). In germline, CDR1 is LGHNA, CDR2 YNFKEQ. CDR3 size: 18 residues. Trimming took 1 base from V and 4 from J, leaving 21 bases between them. The CDR3 DNA reads TGTGCCAGCAGCCAAGTCGTGGCTTGGCGGGAAAGTGCAGATACGCAGTATTTT. Translated, it gives CASSQVVAWRESADTQYF.

The gene calls are TRBV12-5 and TRBJ2-2, with 8 positions matching TRBD1. Germline CDR1 LGHNT, CDR2 FRNRAP. The trim removed 5 bases at V and 5 bases at J, leaving 1 base unmatched. The CDR3 runs 13 residues. The CDR3 loop is CASGRDRTGELFF. The CDR3 DNA sequence: TGTGCTAGTGGTCGGGACAGGACCGGGGAGCTGTTTTTT.

The chain links TRBV7-2 to TRBJ2-5, with D hard to call. V lost 2 bases, J lost 4 bases, and 8 bases lay in between. Per the germline V gene, CDR1 is SGHTA and CDR2 is FQGNSA. The CDR3 sequence is 13 residues long. CDR3: CASSLRIGETQYF. The CDR3 DNA follows: TGTGCCAGCAGCTTAAGAATCGGAGAGACCCAGTACTTC.

The chain recombines TRBV15 with TRBJ1-4; possibly TRBD1 for D (6 bases). This CDR3 is 17 amino acids long. CDR1 LNHNV and CDR2 YYDKDF come from the germline V gene (reference sequence). V gave up 5 bases and J gave up 0 bases, with 16 bases separating them. CDR3 sequence (DNA): TGTGCCACCAGCCCCCCGGGCAGGGGCGCAACTAATGAAAAACTGTTTTTT. Protein product: CATSPPGRGATNEKLFF.

The rearrangement links TRBV19 to TRBJ1-5; 11 bases fit TRBD1. Germline CDR1 reads LNHDA; CDR2 reads SQIVND (reference sequence). V shed 6 bases, J shed 5 bases, and the junction held 6 bases outside the gene matches. The CDR3 length is 15 residues. The CDR3 DNA sequence: TGTGCCAGTAGAGGTTTGGGACAGGGGGATCAGCCCCAGCATTTT. It encodes CASRGLGQGDQPQHF.

The rearrangement joins TRBV19 to TRBJ2-1; D unclear. The CDR3 loop spans 15 amino acids. Trimming left V 3 bases short and J 2 bases short, with 11 bases between. In germline, CDR1 is LNHDA, CDR2 SQIVND (reference sequence). The CDR3 sequence is CASSMVSGTYNEQFF. The CDR3, as DNA: TGTGCCAGTAGTATGGTCTCCGGCACCTACAATGAGCAGTTCTTC.

This sequence joins TRBV23-1 and TRBJ2-1; D gene unclear. TRBV23-1 is annotated as an ORF whose role is uncertain. This CDR3 contains 13 residues. V lost 7 bases to trimming and J lost 2 bases, with 9 bases between them. CDR3 in amino acids: CASTRQPYNEQFF. In nucleotides, the CDR3 is TGCGCCAGCACCAGACAACCCTACAATGAGCAGTTCTTC.

The rearrangement joins TRBV5-1 to TRBJ1-5, with D tentatively TRBD1 (5 bases). Trimming pared 0 bases from V and 0 bases from J, leaving 7 bases between. The germline V gene encodes CDR1 SGHRS and CDR2 YFSETQ. CDR3 length: 15 amino acids. The CDR3 DNA sequence: TGCGCCAGCAGCTTGGGGGGGTATAGCAATCAGCCCCAGCATTTT. Protein: CASSLGGYSNQPQHF.

Concerning this clone: The junction differs from germline at one of its ends, possibly a read error. The rearrangement links TRBV25-1 to TRBJ2-5, with a weak D call TRBD1 (6 bases). Per germline, CDR1 MGHDK and CDR2 SYGVNS. This CDR3 is built from 12 residues. CDR3 in amino acids: CASSESRTELNF. DNA for the CDR3: TGTGCCAGCAGTGAATCCCGGACAGAGCTAAACTTC. Drawing the rest from reference TRBV25-1 and TRBJ2-5, the complete variable domain is EADIYQTPRYLVIGTGKKITLECSQTMGHDKMYWYQQDPGMELHLIHYSYGVNSTEKGDLSSESTVSRIRTEHFPLTLESARPSHTSQYLCASSESRTELNFGPGTRLLVL.

The chain uses TRBV18 and TRBJ2-7, with D uncertain. V lost 2 bases to trimming and J lost 4 bases, with 9 bases between them. CDR3 length: 13 residues. Germline V gene sequence: CDR1 KGHSH, CDR2 LQKENI. The CDR3 spells CASSPIKGYEQYF. The CDR3 coding sequence is TGTGCCAGCTCACCAATAAAGGGATACGAGCAGTACTTC.

The V gene is TRBV7-2, the J gene TRBJ2-3; no definite D call. Trimming removed 0 bases from V and 4 bases from J, with 8 bases in between. The length of the CDR3 is 14 residues. Germline CDR1 SGHTA, CDR2 FQGNSA. The CDR3 loop is CASSLAGWSDTQYF. The CDR3, as DNA: TGTGCCAGCAGCTTAGCGGGATGGTCAGATACGCAGTATTTT. The variable domain in full, with the rest retrieved from reference TRBV7-2 and TRBJ2-3, is GAGVSQSPSNKVTEKGKDVELRCDPISGHTALYWYRQSLGQGLEFLIYFQGNSAPDKSGLPSDRFSAERTGGSVSTLTIQRTQQEDSAVYLCASSLAGWSDTQYFGPGTRLTVL.

The chain uses TRBV27 and TRBJ2-7, with D possibly being TRBD1 or TRBD2 (5 bases each). V shed 4 bases and J shed 6 bases, with 16 bases lying between them. This CDR3 has 14 residues. From germline, CDR1 is MNHEY and CDR2 SMNVEV (reference sequence). In DNA, the CDR3 is TGTGCCAGCAGTTGGGGACGGACCACCACCGAGCAGTACTTC. It specifies CASSWGRTTTEQYF.